Listed below are T cell receptor beta chains from one sample, sequenced in a study of blood T cell repertoires in COVID-19. Method: immunoSEQ multiplex PCR; TCRdb's copy keeps in-frame clones and lacks some. The sample shows approximately 210,000 clones, around 90% of them seen only once. Sample: PBMCs or T cells enriched from blood (not recorded which). All receptors derive from a woman aged 30 to 39 who had recovered from COVID-19. CDR3s include the opening cysteine and the closing phenylalanine or tryptophan. Each record gives: D gene, J gene, V gene, clone size, CDR3 DNA, CDR3 protein. The D gene is left open where the match is weak. Some rows mark clone size as missing; the rest say once, few, many or name a class of expanded clone.

d_call: NA; j_call: TRBJ1-2; v_call: TRBV5-8; clone_size: NA; cdr3_nt: TGTGCCAGCAGCTCTGGGGAGCTGGAAGTCTATGGCTACACCTTC; cdr3_aa: CASSSGELEVYGYTF
d_call: NA; j_call: TRBJ1-6; v_call: TRBV7-9; clone_size: NA; cdr3_nt: TGTGCCAGCAGCTTAGGGTTCGGTAATTCACCCCTCCACTTT; cdr3_aa: CASSLGFGNSPLHF
d_call: TRBD1; j_call: TRBJ2-7; v_call: TRBV19; clone_size: NA; cdr3_nt: TGTGCCAGTAGTACGCTACCGGGACAGGGGGCGTACGAGCAGTACTTC; cdr3_aa: CASSTLPGQGAYEQYF
d_call: TRBD1; j_call: TRBJ1-2; v_call: TRBV11-2; clone_size: few; cdr3_nt: TGTGCCAGCAGCTCCTGGACAGGCCTCAGACAGTATGGCTACACCTTC; cdr3_aa: CASSSWTGLRQYGYTF
d_call: NA; j_call: TRBJ2-3; v_call: TRBV29-1; clone_size: NA; cdr3_nt: TGCAGCGGTCACAGGGTTGGGGAGGGAGATACGCAGTATTTT; cdr3_aa: CSGHRVGEGDTQYF
d_call: NA; j_call: TRBJ1-2; v_call: TRBV7-3; clone_size: NA; cdr3_nt: TGTGCCAGCAGCTTATCGACAGGAGGCGGCTACACCTTC; cdr3_aa: CASSLSTGGGYTF
d_call: NA; j_call: TRBJ1-2; v_call: TRBV4-2; clone_size: NA; cdr3_nt: TGTGCCAGCAGCCAAGATCAGGGGATCTATGGCTACACCTTC; cdr3_aa: CASSQDQGIYGYTF
d_call: NA; j_call: TRBJ1-1; v_call: TRBV5-5; clone_size: NA; cdr3_nt: TGTGCCAGCAGCTTGTCAGGCAGGAGGGTGAACACTGAAGCTTTCTTT; cdr3_aa: CASSLSGRRVNTEAFF
d_call: NA; j_call: TRBJ1-1; v_call: TRBV9; clone_size: NA; cdr3_nt: TGTGCCAGCAGCGAGTCACAGGGATGGAACACTGAAGCTTTCTTT; cdr3_aa: CASSESQGWNTEAFF
d_call: NA; j_call: TRBJ1-5; v_call: TRBV19; clone_size: NA; cdr3_nt: TGTGCCAGTTATGACAGGCATAGCAATCAGCCCCAGCATTTT; cdr3_aa: CASYDRHSNQPQHF
d_call: NA; j_call: TRBJ1-1; v_call: TRBV5-1; clone_size: NA; cdr3_nt: TGCGCCAGCAGCCCCGGGAGGCTTCCTAGGGGCACTGAAGCTTTCTTT; cdr3_aa: CASSPGRLPRGTEAFF
d_call: TRBD1; j_call: TRBJ2-7; v_call: TRBV18; clone_size: once; cdr3_nt: TGTGCCAGCTCACCCCGGGACAGGGTAAATTACGAGCAGTACTTC; cdr3_aa: CASSPRDRVNYEQYF
d_call: NA; j_call: TRBJ2-7; v_call: TRBV9; clone_size: NA; cdr3_nt: TGTGCCAGCAGCCGCACCGGGGGCAGGGCGGGGGCCTACGAGCAGTACTTC; cdr3_aa: CASSRTGGRAGAYEQYF
d_call: NA; j_call: TRBJ2-2; v_call: TRBV7-2; clone_size: NA; cdr3_nt: TGTGCCAGCAGCTTACCCGGGACAATCACCGGGGAGCTGTTTTTT; cdr3_aa: CASSLPGTITGELFF
d_call: TRBD2; j_call: TRBJ2-1; v_call: TRBV19; clone_size: NA; cdr3_nt: TGTGCCAGTAGTATACGGCTAGCGGTAAACAATGAGCAGTTCTTC; cdr3_aa: CASSIRLAVNNEQFF
d_call: NA; j_call: TRBJ1-2; v_call: TRBV7-2; clone_size: NA; cdr3_nt: TGTGCCAGCAGCCCGGACGCACCTCGGGGAGCTAACTATGGCTACACCTTC; cdr3_aa: CASSPDAPRGANYGYTF
d_call: NA; j_call: TRBJ2-4; v_call: TRBV28; clone_size: NA; cdr3_nt: TGTGCCAGCAGTCCCACCCCGTATTACGCTACCAAAAACATTCAGTACTTC; cdr3_aa: CASSPTPYYATKNIQYF
d_call: NA; j_call: TRBJ1-6; v_call: TRBV19; clone_size: once; cdr3_nt: TGTGCCAGTAGTGACAGGACACATTCACCCCTCCACTTT; cdr3_aa: CASSDRTHSPLHF
d_call: NA; j_call: TRBJ1-2; v_call: TRBV27; clone_size: NA; cdr3_nt: TGTGCCAGCAGCTACCATGGGGCCATCTATGGCTACACCTTC; cdr3_aa: CASSYHGAIYGYTF
d_call: NA; j_call: TRBJ1-2; v_call: TRBV14; clone_size: many; cdr3_nt: TGTGCCAGCAGCCAAGGGGTGGCAGGGGCCGGCTACACCTTC; cdr3_aa: CASSQGVAGAGYTF
d_call: NA; j_call: TRBJ1-1; v_call: TRBV12-5; clone_size: once; cdr3_nt: TGTGCTAGTGCCTCAGGGGTGACTGAAGCTTTCTTT; cdr3_aa: CASASGVTEAFF
d_call: TRBD1; j_call: TRBJ1-2; v_call: TRBV6-2/TRBV6-3; clone_size: NA; cdr3_nt: TGTGCCAGCAGTTACCGCGGGACAGGAGGCTATGGCTACACCTTC; cdr3_aa: CASSYRGTGGYGYTF
d_call: NA; j_call: TRBJ1-2; v_call: TRBV5-6; clone_size: NA; cdr3_nt: TGTGCCAGCAGCTTGTTACAGGAAAACTATGGCTACACCTTC; cdr3_aa: CASSLLQENYGYTF
d_call: TRBD1; j_call: TRBJ1-1; v_call: TRBV12-3/TRBV12-4; clone_size: NA; cdr3_nt: TGTGCCAGCAGTTCCAGGGGGCTGACTGAAGCTTTCTTT; cdr3_aa: CASSSRGLTEAFF
d_call: NA; j_call: TRBJ1-2; v_call: TRBV28; clone_size: NA; cdr3_nt: TGTGCCAGCAGTCCCCCCTATAACTATGGCTACACCTTC; cdr3_aa: CASSPPYNYGYTF
d_call: TRBD1; j_call: TRBJ1-2; v_call: TRBV15; clone_size: NA; cdr3_nt: TGTGCCACCAGCAGAGGTGATGAAGGGACAGGGGCTGGCTACACCTTC; cdr3_aa: CATSRGDEGTGAGYTF
d_call: NA; j_call: TRBJ2-4; v_call: TRBV27; clone_size: NA; cdr3_nt: TGTGCCAGCAGTTCCGGGGGAGTAGGGAAAAACATTCAGTACTTC; cdr3_aa: CASSSGGVGKNIQYF
d_call: NA; j_call: TRBJ1-2; v_call: TRBV19; clone_size: few; cdr3_nt: TGTGCCAGTAGTATGACAGTCCACTATGGCTACACCTTC; cdr3_aa: CASSMTVHYGYTF
d_call: TRBD1; j_call: TRBJ2-7; v_call: TRBV9; clone_size: NA; cdr3_nt: TGTGCCAGCAGCGTAGCAAGGACAGGGGCCGAGCAGTACTTC; cdr3_aa: CASSVARTGAEQYF